The entry below gives a single T cell receptor beta chain sequence along with its context. Its cognate antigen is unknown. These data come from a study of spatial heterogeneity in lung cancer. About the research overall: Tumor regions showed TCR transcript counts that correlated strongly with a T cell module score from matched bulk RNA-seq. Study findings and constraints: Tumors with more nonsynonymous mutations had more expanded intratumoral alpha and beta TCRs. Coverage estimated for tumor T cells reached about 7% for alpha chains and around 13% for beta chains.

From germline, CDR1 is SQVTM and CDR2 ANQGSEA. With 6 bases clipped from V and 1 base from J, the junction kept 5 bases outside the gene matches. The CDR3 has 14 residues. MiXCR was run by TCRdb on the 5' RACE reads, yielding one entry per CDR3 protein. The profile covers around 10,000 distinct CDR3 sequences, with roughly 6.8% appearing a single time and roughly 32% taken by the ten largest. Time point here: sample taken at primary tumor resection. Sequencing covered unsorted whole RNA taken from tumor, nontumor lung or frozen PBMC. The source material was lung tumor tissue, sampled at surgery. This TCR was recovered from a male donor with early-stage non-small cell lung cancer. The chain carries TRBV29-1 and TRBJ2-2; TRBD2 matches at 7 bases. CDR3 sequence reads: CSVSQRGNTGELFF. CDR3 bases: TGCAGCGTCAGTCAGCGGGGGAACACCGGGGAGCTGTTTTTT.